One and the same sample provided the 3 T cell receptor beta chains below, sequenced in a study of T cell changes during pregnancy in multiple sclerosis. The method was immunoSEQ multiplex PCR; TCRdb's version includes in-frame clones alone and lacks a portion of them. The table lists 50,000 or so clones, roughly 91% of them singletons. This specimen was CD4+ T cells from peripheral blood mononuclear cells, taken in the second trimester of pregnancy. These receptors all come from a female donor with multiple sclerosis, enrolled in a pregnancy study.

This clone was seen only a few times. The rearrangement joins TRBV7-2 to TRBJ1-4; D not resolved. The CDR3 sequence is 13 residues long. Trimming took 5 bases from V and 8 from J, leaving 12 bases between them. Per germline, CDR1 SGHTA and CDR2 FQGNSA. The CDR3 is CASSPQAREKLFF. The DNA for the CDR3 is TGTGCCAGCAGCCCCCAGGCACGGGAAAAACTGTTTTTT.

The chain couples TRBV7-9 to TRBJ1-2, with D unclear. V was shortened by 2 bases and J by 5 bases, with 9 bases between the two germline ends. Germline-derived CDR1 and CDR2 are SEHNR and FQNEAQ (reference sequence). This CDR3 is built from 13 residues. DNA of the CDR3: TGTGCCAGCAGCTTAAGGCAGACTTATGGCTACACCTTC. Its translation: CASSLRQTYGYTF.

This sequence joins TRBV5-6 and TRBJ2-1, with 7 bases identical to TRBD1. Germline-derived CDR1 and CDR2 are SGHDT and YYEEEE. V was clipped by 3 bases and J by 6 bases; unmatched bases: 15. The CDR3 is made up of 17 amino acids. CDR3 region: CASSSWTDRHGVNEQFF. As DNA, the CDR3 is TGTGCCAGCAGCTCCTGGACGGACAGGCATGGCGTCAATGAGCAGTTCTTC.